This T cell receptor beta chain was documented in a study of glioma-infiltrating T cells. Points from the study as a whole: Gliomas, especially low-grade, showed above-expected tissue-blood divergence; non-neoplastic patients showed below.

The iRepertoire nested amplicon-rescue multiplex PCR amplified TCR alpha and beta CDR3s from RNA. One-step reverse transcription and amplification started from approximately 100-400 ng of tissue mRNA or PBMC total RNA. TCRdb re-derived calls from the multiplex PCR reads in MiXCR, one entry per CDR3 protein. In the table there are about 180,000 distinct CDR3 sequences, about 40% of which are singletons. The germline gives CDR1 LNHDA, CDR2 SQIVND (reference sequence). Trimming removed 3 bases from V and 4 bases from J, with 19 bases in between. The CDR3 has 17 amino acids. On this clonotype itself: Its antigen is undetermined.

The chain links TRBV19 to TRBJ2-1; D tentatively reads TRBD1 or TRBD2 (6 bases each). Sequencing input: glioma tissue, nonneoplastic brain tissue, or PBMCs (not recorded which). This TCR came from a human donor with low-grade glioma or glioblastoma, undergoing nonglioma brain surgery, or in good health (not recorded which). This CDR3 reads CASSIRGGGSEYNEQFF. The CDR3 DNA sequence: TGTGCCAGTAGTATCAGGGGTGGAGGGAGTGAATACAATGAGCAGTTCTTC.